A selection of T cell receptor beta chains follows, all from one sample in a study of cytomegalovirus exposure and HLA in healthy donors. Here immunoSEQ multiplex PCR was the method, and the copy in TCRdb shows in-frame clones only, minus some. Here the sample spans roughly 180,000 clones, about 77% being singletons. What was sequenced was PBMCs. Receptors originate from a man aged 30 to 39 in good health and CMV-seronegative. Each CDR3 is given with its conserved first and last residue. A D gene is named only where the DNA matches it firmly. The size of a clone is reported for some rows only, either as once, few or many, or as a class for expanded clones.

v_call	clone_size	d_call	j_call	cdr3_aa	cdr3_nt
TRBV6-5	few	-	TRBJ1-4	CASSSGSRNEKLFF	TGTGCCAGCAGTTCAGGAAGCCGTAATGAAAAACTGTTTTTT
TRBV6-1	-	-	TRBJ1-5	CASSEGRGTRIDQPQHF	TGTGCCAGCAGTGAGGGTCGCGGGACCCGGATTGATCAGCCCCAGCATTTT
TRBV30	few	TRBD1	TRBJ1-3	CAGQGSPRNTIYF	TGTGCCGGACAGGGGTCGCCCCGAAACACCATATATTTT
TRBV7-9	once	TRBD1	TRBJ1-2	CASSPGTGFNYGYTF	TGTGCCAGCAGCCCTGGGACAGGGTTTAACTATGGCTACACCTTC
TRBV5-4	-	-	TRBJ2-7	CASSLRGYSYEQYF	TGTGCCAGCAGCTTGAGGGGTTACTCCTACGAGCAGTACTTC
TRBV9	-	TRBD1	TRBJ2-1	CASRGQGARDEQFF	TGTGCCAGCAGAGGACAGGGGGCCCGCGATGAGCAGTTCTTC
TRBV30	-	-	TRBJ1-5	CAGPRLFRGGNQPQHF	TGTGCCGGGCCCCGGTTGTTCAGGGGAGGCAATCAGCCCCAGCATTTT
TRBV4-2	-	-	TRBJ2-3	CASSQRPTQGSTDTQYF	TGTGCCAGCAGCCAGCGACCAACCCAGGGTTCCACAGATACGCAGTATTTT
TRBV28	-	TRBD2	TRBJ2-7	CASRLSGTSGFEQYF	TGTGCCAGCAGACTATCCGGGACTAGCGGATTCGAGCAGTACTTC
TRBV27	-	TRBD1	TRBJ2-7	CASSPGTGYYEQYF	TGTGCCAGCAGTCCCGGGACAGGTTACTACGAGCAGTACTTC
TRBV16	-	TRBD1	TRBJ1-6	CASSQRTGYSPLHF	TGTGCCAGCAGCCAAAGGACAGGTTATTCACCCCTCCACTTT
TRBV9	-	TRBD1	TRBJ2-5	CASSVPGQGLEETQYF	TGTGCCAGCAGCGTTCCGGGACAGGGGTTGGAAGAGACCCAGTACTTC
TRBV7-8	few	TRBD1	TRBJ2-7	CASSDRGKDEQYF	TGTGCCAGCAGTGACAGGGGGAAAGACGAGCAGTACTTC
TRBV4-3	few	TRBD2	TRBJ2-5	CASSQGLAGDQETQYF	TGCGCCAGCAGCCAAGGACTAGCGGGGGATCAAGAGACCCAGTACTTC
TRBV5-6	-	TRBD2	TRBJ2-7	CASNERGGSYEQYF	TGTGCCAGCAACGAGCGGGGGGGCTCCTACGAGCAGTACTTC
TRBV6-5	-	-	TRBJ2-5	CASSYGPGLLQTQYF	TGTGCCAGCAGTTACGGTCCGGGACTCTTACAGACCCAGTACTTC
TRBV28	-	TRBD1	TRBJ1-3	CASGEGGSTGASGNTIYF	TGTGCCAGCGGCGAAGGGGGGTCGACAGGGGCGAGTGGAAACACCATATATTTT
TRBV5-6	few	TRBD1	TRBJ2-2	CASSFGQGVGELFF	TGTGCCAGCAGCTTTGGACAGGGAGTGGGGGAGCTGTTTTTT
TRBV29-1	-	TRBD2	TRBJ2-2	CSVDAGLAATGELFF	TGCAGCGTTGACGCAGGGCTAGCGGCCACCGGGGAGCTGTTTTTT
TRBV7-2	-	-	TRBJ1-5	CASSLVSGSNQPQHF	TGTGCCAGCAGCTTAGTCAGTGGCAGCAATCAGCCCCAGCATTTT
TRBV5-1	-	TRBD2	TRBJ2-3	CASRGWRENTDTQYF	TGCGCCAGCAGAGGATGGCGGGAGAACACAGATACGCAGTATTTT
TRBV6-5	once	-	TRBJ1-5	CASSYSAPREGQPQHF	TGTGCCAGCAGTTATAGCGCCCCTCGGGAGGGTCAGCCCCAGCATTTT
TRBV5-1	-	TRBD1	TRBJ2-7	CASSFWTETGGEQYF	TGCGCCAGCAGCTTTTGGACCGAGACAGGGGGCGAGCAGTACTTC
TRBV4-1	-	-	TRBJ2-7	CASSQVGSITTYEQYF	TGCGCCAGCAGCCAGGTCGGGAGTATAACTACCTACGAGCAGTACTTC
TRBV10-3	-	TRBD2	TRBJ2-7	CAASGTSGRGGYF	TGTGCCGCATCCGGGACTAGCGGAAGGGGAGGGTACTTC
TRBV7-7	few	TRBD2	TRBJ2-2	CASTPAGGATGELFF	TGTGCTAGCACTCCAGCCGGGGGGGCCACCGGGGAGCTGTTTTTT
TRBV19	-	-	TRBJ1-4	CASSEAKNEKLFF	TGTGCCAGTAGTGAGGCCAAAAATGAAAAACTGTTTTTT
TRBV2	-	TRBD1	TRBJ1-5	CASRETGGRSQPQHF	TGTGCCAGCAGGGAAACAGGGGGCCGAAGTCAGCCCCAGCATTTT
TRBV5-1	once	TRBD2	TRBJ2-7	CASSLSTSGGDYEQYF	TGCGCCAGCAGCTTGTCTACTAGCGGGGGGGACTACGAGCAGTACTTC
TRBV29-1	few	-	TRBJ1-2	CSVTDSEYGYTF	TGCAGCGTGACTGACAGCGAATATGGCTACACCTTC
TRBV2	-	TRBD1	TRBJ2-7	CASSLDRVLPYEQYF	TGTGCCAGCAGTTTAGACAGGGTCTTACCCTACGAGCAGTACTTC
TRBV15	once	TRBD2	TRBJ2-7	CATSRGGTSEEQYF	TGTGCCACCAGCAGAGGAGGGACTAGCGAGGAGCAGTACTTC
TRBV6-5	few	TRBD1	TRBJ2-2	CASTPGTANTGELFF	TGTGCCAGCACTCCAGGGACAGCAAACACCGGGGAGCTGTTTTTT
TRBV6-5	-	-	TRBJ1-6	CASSYGRASSPLHF	TGTGCCAGCAGTTACGGGAGGGCCAGCTCACCCCTCCACTTT
TRBV13	-	TRBD1	TRBJ2-7	CASSPRTGTYEQYF	TGTGCCAGCAGCCCCAGGACAGGGACCTACGAGCAGTACTTC
TRBV19	-	TRBD1	TRBJ2-7	CASSVGQGSGYEQYF	TGTGCCAGTAGTGTGGGACAGGGGAGCGGCTACGAGCAGTACTTC
TRBV25-1	-	TRBD1	TRBJ2-1	CASSATGGFNEQFF	TGTGCCAGCAGTGCCACAGGGGGCTTCAATGAGCAGTTCTTC
TRBV5-1	-	TRBD2	TRBJ2-5	CASSSLAGGQETQYF	TGCGCCAGCAGCTCACTAGCGGGGGGGCAGGAGACCCAGTACTTC
TRBV7-2	-	TRBD1	TRBJ2-7	CASSYPPGTGGYEQYF	TGTGCCAGCAGCTATCCTCCCGGGACAGGGGGTTACGAGCAGTACTTC
TRBV29-1	-	TRBD1	TRBJ2-5	CSVLRDSQETQYF	TGCAGCGTCCTCCGGGACAGCCAAGAGACCCAGTACTTC
TRBV5-4	-	TRBD1	TRBJ1-1	CASSIGTAMNTEAFF	TGTGCCAGCAGCATTGGGACAGCCATGAACACTGAAGCTTTCTTT
TRBV7-6	few	TRBD2	TRBJ2-1	CASSLTHGGSSYNEQFF	TGTGCCAGCAGCTTAACTCACGGGGGGAGCTCCTACAATGAGCAGTTCTTC
TRBV7-2	-	TRBD2	TRBJ2-7	CASSWGLAGAYEQYF	TGTGCCAGCAGCTGGGGACTAGCGGGGGCCTACGAGCAGTACTTC
TRBV30	-	TRBD1	TRBJ1-2	CAWSPGGGYTF	TGTGCCTGGAGCCCAGGGGGAGGCTACACCTTC
TRBV5-6	-	TRBD2	TRBJ2-7	CASSLGLADTYEQYF	TGTGCCAGCAGCTTGGGACTAGCGGATACCTACGAGCAGTACTTC
TRBV19	few	TRBD2	TRBJ2-7	CASSILAGPYEQYF	TGTGCCAGTAGTATACTAGCGGGACCGTACGAGCAGTACTTC
TRBV10-1	-	TRBD1	TRBJ1-1	CASSPNRGLNTEAFF	TGCGCCAGCAGCCCGAACAGGGGGCTTAACACTGAAGCTTTCTTT
TRBV30	-	TRBD1	TRBJ2-3	CAWSRGQGGVRGTDTQYF	TGTGCCTGGAGTCGGGGACAGGGGGGAGTTAGAGGCACAGATACGCAGTATTTT
TRBV6-5	-	TRBD2	TRBJ2-5	CASSTKWGGGETQYF	TGTGCCAGCAGTACTAAATGGGGGGGAGGAGAGACCCAGTACTTC
TRBV5-6	-	TRBD2	TRBJ2-5	CASSPLAGGKQTQYF	TGTGCCAGCAGCCCACTAGCGGGGGGGAAACAGACCCAGTACTTC
TRBV4-1	-	TRBD2	TRBJ2-7	CASSPLAGVSYEQYF	TGCGCCAGCAGCCCACTAGCGGGGGTTTCCTACGAGCAGTACTTC
TRBV27	-	TRBD2	TRBJ2-7	CASGSRGSSSYEQYF	TGTGCCAGCGGTTCGCGCGGGAGCAGCTCCTACGAGCAGTACTTC
TRBV7-2	-	-	TRBJ1-4	CASSLGRATTNEKLFF	TGTGCCAGCAGCTTGGGCAGGGCAACAACTAATGAAAAACTGTTTTTT
TRBV9	-	-	TRBJ1-3	CASSDPPVNTIYF	TGTGCCAGCAGCGACCCGCCGGTAAACACCATATATTTT
TRBV4-3	once	-	TRBJ1-6	CASSQDERSYNSPLHF	TGCGCCAGCAGCCAAGACGAGCGCTCCTATAATTCACCCCTCCACTTT
TRBV30	-	TRBD1	TRBJ2-7	CAWTGGSYEQYF	TGTGCCTGGACAGGGGGCTCCTACGAGCAGTACTTC
TRBV10-3	-	-	TRBJ2-1	CAISEAGTDNEQFF	TGTGCCATCAGTGAGGCGGGGACAGACAATGAGCAGTTCTTC